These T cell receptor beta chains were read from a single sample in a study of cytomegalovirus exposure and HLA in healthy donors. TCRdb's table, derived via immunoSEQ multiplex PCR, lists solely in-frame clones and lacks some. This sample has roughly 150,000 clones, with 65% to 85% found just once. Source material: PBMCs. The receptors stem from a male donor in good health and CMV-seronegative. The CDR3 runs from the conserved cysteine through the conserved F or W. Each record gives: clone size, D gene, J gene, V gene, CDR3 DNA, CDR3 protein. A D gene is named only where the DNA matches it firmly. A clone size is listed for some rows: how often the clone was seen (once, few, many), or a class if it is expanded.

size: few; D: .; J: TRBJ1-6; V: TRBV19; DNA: TGTGCCAGTAAGACTGCCTCCTATAATTCACCCCTCCACTTT; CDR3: CASKTASYNSPLHF
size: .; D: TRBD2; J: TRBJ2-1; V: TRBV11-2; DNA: TGTGCCAGCAGCGTACGAATAGCGGGAGAGGAGAATGAGCAGTTCTTC; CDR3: CASSVRIAGEENEQFF
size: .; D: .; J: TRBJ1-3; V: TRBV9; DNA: TGTGCCAGCAGCGTAGACAGGTCTGGAAACACCATATATTTT; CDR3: CASSVDRSGNTIYF
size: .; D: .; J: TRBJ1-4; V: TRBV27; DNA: TGTGCCAGCAGTTCCCAGGGCTACGGAAAACTGTTTTTT; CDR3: CASSSQGYGKLFF
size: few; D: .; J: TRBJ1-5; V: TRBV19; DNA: TGTGCCAGTAGTAGGTACAATAGCAATCAGCCCCAGCATTTT; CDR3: CASSRYNSNQPQHF
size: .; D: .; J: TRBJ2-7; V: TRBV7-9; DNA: TGTGCCAGCAGCTTAGACTCTCACAGGGCGGGAGTGCCCTACGAGCAGTACTTC; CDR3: CASSLDSHRAGVPYEQYF
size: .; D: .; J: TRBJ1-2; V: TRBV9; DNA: TGTGCCAGCAGCGGTAGTGATGGCTACACCTTC; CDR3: CASSGSDGYTF
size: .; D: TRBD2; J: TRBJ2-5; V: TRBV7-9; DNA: TGTGCCAGCAGGCGACTAGCGGGGGGTCAAGAGACCCAGTACTTC; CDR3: CASRRLAGGQETQYF
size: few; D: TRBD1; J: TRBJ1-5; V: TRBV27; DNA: TGTGCCAGCAGTCCCCAGGACAGGGGCTATAATCAGCCCCAGCATTTT; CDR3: CASSPQDRGYNQPQHF
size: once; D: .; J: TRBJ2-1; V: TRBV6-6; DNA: TGTGCCAGCACTTCCCCCCGAAGAGGTTACAATGAGCAGTTCTTC; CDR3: CASTSPRRGYNEQFF
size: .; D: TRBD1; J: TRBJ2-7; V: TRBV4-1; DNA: TGCGCCAGCGGGCCTGACAGGGAATATGCCTACGAGCAGTACTTC; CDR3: CASGPDREYAYEQYF
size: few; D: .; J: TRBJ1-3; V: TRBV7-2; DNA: TGTGCCAGCAGTTCGGGACAAGGTGGAAACACCATATATTTT; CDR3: CASSSGQGGNTIYF
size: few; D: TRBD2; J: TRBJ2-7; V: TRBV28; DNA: TGTGCCAGCAGCGCACTAGCGGGGGTGACCTACGAGCAGTACTTC; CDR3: CASSALAGVTYEQYF
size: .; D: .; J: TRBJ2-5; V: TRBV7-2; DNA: TGTGCCAGCAGCTTAGAATTCAGACTCTTTCAAGAGACCCAGTACTTC; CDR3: CASSLEFRLFQETQYF
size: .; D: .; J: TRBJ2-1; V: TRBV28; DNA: TGTGCCAGCAGTGGTAGCGGTATCTACAATGAGCAGTTCTTC; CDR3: CASSGSGIYNEQFF
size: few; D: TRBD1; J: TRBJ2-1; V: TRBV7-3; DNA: TGTGCCAGCAGCCCGACGACAGGGGGCTACAATGAGCAGTTCTTC; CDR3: CASSPTTGGYNEQFF
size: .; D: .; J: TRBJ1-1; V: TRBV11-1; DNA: TGTGCCAGCAGCTTAGCTGGACTTAGCATGAACACTGAAGCTTTCTTT; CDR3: CASSLAGLSMNTEAFF
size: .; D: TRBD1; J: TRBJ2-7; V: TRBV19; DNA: TGTGCCAGTAGTTTACATGCTGGGCCAGGGGGCGAGCAGTACTTC; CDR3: CASSLHAGPGGEQYF
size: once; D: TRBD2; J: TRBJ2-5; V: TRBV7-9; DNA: TGTGCCAGCAGCCCAGCGGGACTAGAAGAGACCCAGTACTTC; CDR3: CASSPAGLEETQYF
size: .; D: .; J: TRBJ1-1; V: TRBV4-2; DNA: TGTGCCAGCAGCCAAGTGGGAGTCATGAACACTGAAGCTTTCTTT; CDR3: CASSQVGVMNTEAFF
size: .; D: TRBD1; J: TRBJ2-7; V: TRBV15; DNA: TGTGCCACCAGCTCGAGGGGGGACAGGGGGCCCCTCTACGAGCAGTACTTC; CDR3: CATSSRGDRGPLYEQYF
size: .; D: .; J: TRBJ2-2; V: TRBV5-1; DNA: TGCGCCAGCAGCTCTACCGCCGGGGAGCTGTTTTTT; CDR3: CASSSTAGELFF
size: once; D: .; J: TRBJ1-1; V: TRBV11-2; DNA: TGTGCCAGCAGCTTAGAGCCGGGGGGGAACACTGAAGCTTTCTTT; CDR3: CASSLEPGGNTEAFF
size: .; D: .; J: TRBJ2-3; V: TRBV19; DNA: TGTGCCAGTAGTATGAGCGGAACTAGCACAGATACGCAGTATTTT; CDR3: CASSMSGTSTDTQYF
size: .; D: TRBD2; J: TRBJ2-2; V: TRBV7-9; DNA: TGTGCCAGCAGCGCTGGGACTAGCGGACCGAACACCGGGGAGCTGTTTTTT; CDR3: CASSAGTSGPNTGELFF
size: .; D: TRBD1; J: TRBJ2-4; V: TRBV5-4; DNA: TGTGCCAGCAGCTTAGGGCAGGGGGAAAACATTCAGTACTTC; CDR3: CASSLGQGENIQYF
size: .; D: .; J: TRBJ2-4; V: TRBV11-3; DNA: TGTGCCAGCAGCCTAGGAGGGAACATTCAGTACTTC; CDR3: CASSLGGNIQYF
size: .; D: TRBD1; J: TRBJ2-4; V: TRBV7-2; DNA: TGTGCCAGCAGCTTGGACAGGGGAAAAAACATTCAGTACTTC; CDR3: CASSLDRGKNIQYF
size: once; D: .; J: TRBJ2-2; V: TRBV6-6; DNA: TGTGCCAGCAGTTACTCCCTCTCCACCGGGGAGCTGTTTTTT; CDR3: CASSYSLSTGELFF
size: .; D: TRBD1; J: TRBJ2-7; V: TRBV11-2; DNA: TGTGCCAGCAGCTCCGAGACAGGGGACTACGAGCAGTACTTC; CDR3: CASSSETGDYEQYF
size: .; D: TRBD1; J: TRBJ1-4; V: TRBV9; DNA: TGTGCCAGCAGCGGTCGGACAGGGAGTACAACTAATGAAAAACTGTTTTTT; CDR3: CASSGRTGSTTNEKLFF
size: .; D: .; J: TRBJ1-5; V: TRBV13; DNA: TGTGCCAGCAGCTTAGGGGGCCCAGGTCAGCCCCAGCATTTT; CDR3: CASSLGGPGQPQHF
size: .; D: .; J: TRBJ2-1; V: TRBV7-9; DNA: TGTGCCAGCAGCTTAGCAGGAGGGGACAATGAGCAGTTCTTC; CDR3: CASSLAGGDNEQFF
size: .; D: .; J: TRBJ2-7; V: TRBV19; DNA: TGTGCCAGTAGTATGGGGGTAGCGGCCTACGAGCAGTACTTC; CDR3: CASSMGVAAYEQYF
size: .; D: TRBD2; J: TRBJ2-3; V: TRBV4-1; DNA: TGCGCCAGCAGCCCCAGCGGGGAGAGCACAGATACGCAGTATTTT; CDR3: CASSPSGESTDTQYF